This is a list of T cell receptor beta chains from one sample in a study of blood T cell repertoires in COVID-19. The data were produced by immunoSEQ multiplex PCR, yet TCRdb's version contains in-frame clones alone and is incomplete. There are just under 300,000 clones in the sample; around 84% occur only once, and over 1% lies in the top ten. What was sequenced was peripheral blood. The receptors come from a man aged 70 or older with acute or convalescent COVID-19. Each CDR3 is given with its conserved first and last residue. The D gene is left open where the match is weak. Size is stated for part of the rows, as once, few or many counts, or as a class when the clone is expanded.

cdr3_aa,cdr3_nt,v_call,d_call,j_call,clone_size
CASSNQQGAGANVLTF,TGTGCCAGTAGTAATCAACAGGGGGCAGGGGCCAACGTCCTGACTTTC,TRBV19,TRBD1,TRBJ2-6,-
CASSYSGGTGHGYTF,TGTGCCAGCAGTTACTCCGGGGGGACAGGGCATGGCTACACCTTC,TRBV6-5,TRBD1,TRBJ1-2,-
CASSYPRTGGSPLHF,TGTGCCAGCAGTTACCCCCGGACAGGGGGTTCACCCCTCCACTTT,TRBV6-2/TRBV6-3,TRBD1,TRBJ1-6,-
CASSMRGTGITGELFF,TGTGCCAGTAGTATGAGAGGGACAGGGATTACCGGGGAGCTGTTTTTT,TRBV19,TRBD1,TRBJ2-2,-
CASSPRTGNEFRNEQFF,TGTGCCAGCAGCCCACGGACAGGGAACGAGTTTAGGAATGAGCAGTTCTTC,TRBV7-9,TRBD1,TRBJ2-1,-
CASSLNPEAVTNF,TGTGCCAGCAGCTTGAATCCCGAGGCCGTTACCAACTTC,TRBV5-6,-,TRBJ2-5,-
CASGTTYTF,TGCGCCAGCGGGACAACCTACACCTTC,TRBV10-1,-,TRBJ1-2,-
CAIGGQGANLNTEAFF,TGTGCCATCGGCGGACAGGGGGCTAATTTGAACACTGAAGCTTTCTTT,TRBV10-3,TRBD1,TRBJ1-1,-
CSVGQGELNYGYTF,TGCAGCGTGGGACAGGGTGAACTTAACTATGGCTACACCTTC,TRBV29-1,TRBD1,TRBJ1-2,-
CASSKDRGNEKLFF,TGTGCCAGCAGCAAAGACAGGGGAAACGAAAAACTGTTTTTT,TRBV7-9,TRBD1,TRBJ1-4,-
CSVSQGISNEQFF,TGCAGCGTTTCACAGGGAATAAGCAATGAGCAGTTCTTC,TRBV29-1,-,TRBJ2-1,-
CAISEWAGTSGSDEQFF,TGTGCCATCAGTGAGTGGGCGGGGACTAGCGGGAGTGATGAGCAGTTCTTC,TRBV10-3,TRBD2,TRBJ2-1,-
CASSQHRGEQYF,TGTGCCAGCAGCCAACACAGGGGCGAGCAGTACTTC,TRBV3-1/TRBV3-2,TRBD1,TRBJ2-7,once
CASTLSLDRYYEQYF,TGTGCCAGCACCCTATCGCTGGACAGATACTACGAGCAGTACTTC,TRBV7-3,-,TRBJ2-7,-
CASSLARGSYNEQFF,TGTGCCAGCAGCTTAGCCCGGGGGTCCTACAATGAGCAGTTCTTC,TRBV7-2,-,TRBJ2-1,-
CASSPDRDYGYTF,TGTGCCAGCTCTCCGGACAGGGACTATGGCTACACCTTC,TRBV18,TRBD1,TRBJ1-2,few
CASSLYGADRISGNTIYF,TGTGCCAGCAGCTTATATGGGGCGGATAGGATCTCTGGAAACACCATATATTTT,TRBV7-9,-,TRBJ1-3,-
CASSAGDTPNQPQHF,TGTGCCAGCAGCGCCGGGGACACCCCTAATCAGCCCCAGCATTTT,TRBV9,-,TRBJ1-5,-
CASSEGTGVYNEQFF,TGTGCCAGCAGCGAGGGGACAGGAGTATACAATGAGCAGTTCTTC,TRBV7-8,TRBD1,TRBJ2-1,-
CASRGTFGQPQHF,TGTGCCAGCAGGGGGACTTTCGGTCAGCCCCAGCATTTT,TRBV12-3/TRBV12-4,-,TRBJ1-5,-
CASSVGSDSYNEQFF,TGTGCCAGCAGCGTAGGGAGTGATTCCTACAATGAGCAGTTCTTC,TRBV9,-,TRBJ2-1,-
CASSLSRRGGGYTF,TGTGCCAGCAGTTTGAGCAGGCGGGGAGGTGGCTACACCTTC,TRBV28,-,TRBJ1-2,-
CASSQGNQPQHF,TGTGCCAGCTCACAGGGGAATCAGCCCCAGCATTTT,TRBV18,-,TRBJ1-5,once
CASSHTSGRADEQFF,TGTGCCAGCAGCCACACTAGCGGGAGGGCCGATGAGCAGTTCTTC,TRBV7-2,TRBD2,TRBJ2-1,-
CASRMGQGYGYTF,TGTGCCAGTAGAATGGGACAGGGCTATGGCTACACCTTC,TRBV19,TRBD1,TRBJ1-2,-
CASSWDRAQKTQYF,TGTGCCAGCAGTTGGGACAGGGCTCAGAAGACCCAGTACTTC,TRBV6-6,TRBD1,TRBJ2-5,-
CSVLHPRGSEAFF,TGCAGCGTCCTACATCCAAGGGGATCTGAAGCTTTCTTT,TRBV29-1,-,TRBJ1-1,-
CASTRGTNTEAFF,TGTGCCAGCACAAGGGGGACGAACACTGAAGCTTTCTTT,TRBV2,-,TRBJ1-1,-
CASSLGLDTQYF,TGTGCCAGCAGTTTAGGGCTAGATACGCAGTATTTT,TRBV12-3/TRBV12-4,-,TRBJ2-3,-
CASSPGTSGDIQYF,TGTGCCAGCAGCCCCGGGACTAGCGGTGACATTCAGTACTTC,TRBV4-2,TRBD2,TRBJ2-4,-
CATRVQRDSPLHF,TGTGCCACCAGGGTTCAGAGGGATTCACCCCTCCACTTT,TRBV10-3,-,TRBJ1-6,-
CASSPGTIAGYTF,TGCGCCAGCAGCCCAGGGACAATTGCTGGCTACACCTTC,TRBV5-1,-,TRBJ1-2,-
CASSQDQRWLAGDTQYF,TGTGCCAGCAGCCAAGATCAAAGGTGGCTAGCAGGAGATACGCAGTATTTT,TRBV14,-,TRBJ2-3,once
CASTAGGAADTQYF,TGTGCCAGTACCGCGGGAGGGGCCGCAGATACGCAGTATTTT,TRBV19,TRBD2,TRBJ2-3,-
CASRSQQNYGYTF,TGTGCCAGCAGATCACAGCAAAACTATGGCTACACCTTC,TRBV28,-,TRBJ1-2,-
CASSYGTSASYEQYF,TGTGCCAGCAGCTACGGGACTAGCGCCTCCTACGAGCAGTACTTC,TRBV6-5,TRBD2,TRBJ2-7,few
CASSPPGTSGHNEQFF,TGTGCCAGCTCACCACCAGGGACTAGCGGACACAATGAGCAGTTCTTC,TRBV18,TRBD2,TRBJ2-1,few
CATSDLFQGRQYF,TGTGCCACCAGTGATCTCTTCCAGGGCAGGCAGTACTTC,TRBV24-1,-,TRBJ2-7,-
CASSSEGGGNNQPQHF,TGTGCCAGCAGTTCGGAAGGCGGGGGCAACAATCAGCCCCAGCATTTT,TRBV28,-,TRBJ1-5,-
CASSLRSGGTYNEQFF,TGCGCCAGCAGCTTGCGTAGCGGGGGCACTTACAATGAGCAGTTCTTC,TRBV5-1,TRBD2,TRBJ2-1,-
CASSHPYTMGGRNTGELFF,TGCGCCAGCAGTCACCCATACACAATGGGGGGACGGAACACCGGGGAGCTGTTTTTT,TRBV23-1,-,TRBJ2-2,-
CASSTRDRVNGYTF,TGTGCCAGTAGTACCCGGGACAGGGTTAATGGCTACACCTTC,TRBV19,TRBD1,TRBJ1-2,few
CASSQDPGGDEQYF,TGTGCCAGCAGCCAAGATCCAGGGGGCGATGAGCAGTACTTC,TRBV4-2,TRBD1,TRBJ2-7,-
CSVFTGIEQYF,TGCAGCGTCTTTACTGGTATCGAGCAGTACTTC,TRBV29-1,-,TRBJ2-7,-
CASSLAQNTEAFF,TGTGCCAGCAGTTTAGCACAGAACACTGAAGCTTTCTTT,TRBV12-3/TRBV12-4,-,TRBJ1-1,-
CASSAGQGWSPLHF,TGTGCCAGCAGCGCCGGACAGGGTTGGTCACCCCTCCACTTT,TRBV5-6,TRBD1,TRBJ1-6,-